The clone carrying this T cell receptor beta chain came up a few times. The antigen is not known. Germline V gene sequence: CDR1 SGHRS, CDR2 YFSETQ. The V gene end was trimmed by 4 bases and the J gene end by 0 bases; junction bases not matched to a gene: 2. The CDR3 totals 15 residues. The data stem from a study of cytomegalovirus exposure and HLA in healthy donors. In the study overall: HLA-typed donors were the source of approximately 88 million unique TCRs, which an early data release held. Study-level findings and limits: Most TCR sequences were seen very rarely across donors, but some public TCRs occurred in many. It was taken for granted in presence/absence analyses that sequencing depth across donors was roughly uniform. Within an earlier analysis, most TCR beta V segments proved productive either about 87% or about 30% of the time.

With 60 Vbeta and 13 Jbeta primers, the PCR was carried out. The table came from immunoSEQ multiplex PCR; TCRdb's copy has only in-frame clones and leaves some out. This repertoire shows about 47,000 clones, approximately 65% found once; its top ten account for about 6%. This TCR derives from a man aged 30 to 45 in good health and CMV-seronegative. The source material was PBMCs. The chain carries TRBV5-1 and TRBJ2-2; TRBD2 matches at 8 bases. The CDR3 is CASSTGLANTGELFF. CDR3 bases: TGCGCCAGCAGCACGGGACTAGCGAACACCGGGGAGCTGTTTTTT.